One and the same sample provided the 20 T cell receptor beta chains below, sequenced in a study of OX40 agonist ivuxolimab in advanced cancers. Profiled with immunoSEQ multiplex PCR; TCRdb holds only in-frame clones, not every one. The table records 69,000 or so clones, 85% of them present only once. Sequenced here: CD4+ or CD8+ T cells sorted from blood, sampled in a trial of the OX40 agonist ivuxolimab. These TCRs come from an adult with an advanced solid tumor such as melanoma, head and neck, liver or kidney cancer.

This clone showed up just a few times. The chain couples TRBV7-9 to TRBJ1-2, with TRBD1 matching 9 bases. The CDR3 is 15 amino acids. With V trimmed by 5 bases and J by 5 bases, 9 bases remained unmatched. Germline V gene sequence: CDR1 SEHNR, CDR2 FQNEAQ (reference sequence). The CDR3 DNA reads TGTGCCAGCAGCGACCGGGACAGGGTAGCTTATGGCTACACCTTC. It codes for CASSDRDRVAYGYTF.

The genes are TRBV19 and TRBJ2-3; 8 bases match TRBD1. The CDR3 totals 15 residues. Germline values: CDR1 LNHDA, CDR2 SQIVND (reference sequence). The J segment lost 1 base and the V segment lost 6 bases, leaving 6 bases of the junction unmatched. The CDR3 nucleotides read TGTGCCAGTAGGAACCTCAGGGGGCGCACAGATACGCAGTATTTT. Residues: CASRNLRGRTDTQYF.

This clone occurred once. The rearrangement uses TRBV5-1 and TRBJ2-3; 7 nucleotides line up with TRBD1. The CDR3 totals 12 residues. Germline trimming cut 2 bases from V and 8 bases from J; bases unmatched to any gene: 2. Germline-derived CDR1 and CDR2 are SGHRS and YFSETQ. CDR3 amino acids: CASSFGQATQYF. CDR3 DNA sequence: TGCGCCAGCAGCTTTGGACAGGCTACGCAGTATTTT.

The chain uses TRBV28 and TRBJ2-1; perhaps TRBD2 as D (5 bases). The CDR3 extends over 16 amino acids. Germline V gene lookup returns CDR1 MDHEN and CDR2 SYDVKM. Trimming shortened V by 2 bases and J by 4 bases, and 15 bases separated the two germline ends. The CDR3 DNA reads as TGTGCCAGCAGTTTAATGGGTGGAGGCGGTTACAATGAGCAGTTCTTC. Its translation is CASSLMGGGGYNEQFF. The full variable domain, its missing parts supplied by reference TRBV28 and TRBJ2-1, is DVKVTQSSRYLVKRTGEKVFLECVQDMDHENMFWYRQDPGLGLRLIYFSYDVKMKEKGDIPEGYSVSREKKERFSLILESASTNQTSMYLCASSLMGGGGYNEQFFGPGTRLTVL.

This clone was counted a few times. This sequence joins TRBV18 and TRBJ2-6; the match to TRBD1 covers 9 bases. Germline loops: CDR1 KGHSH, CDR2 LQKENI. Trimming removed 3 bases from V and 1 base from J; junction bases left unmatched: 4. CDR3 length: 17 residues. The CDR3 loop is CASSPRDRVSGANVLTF. CDR3 nucleotide sequence: TGTGCCAGCTCACCCCGGGACAGGGTGTCTGGGGCCAACGTCCTGACTTTC.

V usage is TRBV11-3 and J usage is TRBJ2-7; TRBD2 matches 8 bases. CDR1 is SGHNT, CDR2 YENEEA, per germline. This CDR3 comprises 15 residues. Unmatched junction bases numbered 7, after V lost 3 bases and J lost 3 bases. For the CDR3, the DNA is TGTGCCAGCAGCTTTTCAAAGCGGGAGAGCTACGAGCAGTACTTC. This translates into CASSFSKRESYEQYF.

The chain recombines TRBV28 with TRBJ2-1; no clear D gene. Per the germline V gene, CDR1 is MDHEN and CDR2 is SYDVKM. CDR3 length: 11 residues. Trimming cost V 2 bases and J 8 bases, with 4 bases left between them. The CDR3 protein is CASSLIDEQFF. In DNA form, the CDR3 reads TGTGCCAGCAGTTTAATTGATGAGCAGTTCTTC.

This chain connects TRBV27 to TRBJ1-5; 8 bases are shared with TRBD1. The germline V gene encodes CDR1 MNHEY and CDR2 SMNVEV (reference sequence). CDR3 size: 16 residues. The V segment lost 5 bases and the J segment 3 bases; nucleotides outside the gene matches: 9. CDR3 protein: CASSPLTGGLNQPQHF. CDR3 DNA: TGTGCCAGCAGTCCGCTAACAGGGGGTCTCAATCAGCCCCAGCATTTT.

V is TRBV6-1 and J is TRBJ2-5; 10 bases fit TRBD1. The junction had 5 bases not matched to a gene; V was cut back by 0 bases and J by 4 bases. This CDR3 is 16 amino acids long. The germline V gene has CDR1 MNHNS and CDR2 SASEGT. This CDR3 reads CASSEAGWTGGETQYF. The DNA for the CDR3 is TGTGCCAGCAGTGAAGCGGGGTGGACAGGGGGAGAGACCCAGTACTTC.

This clone came up once. The V gene is TRBV19, the J gene TRBJ1-2; 8 positions agree with TRBD1. V gave up 4 bases and J gave up 8 bases; unmatched junction bases: 9. CDR1 and CDR2 (germline): LNHDA, SQIVND (reference sequence). The CDR3 length is 14 residues. The CDR3 DNA is TGTGCCAGTAGTAATTCAGGGACAGGTTTCGGCTACACCTTC. The encoded protein is CASSNSGTGFGYTF.

V is TRBV7-9 and J is TRBJ2-7; 8 nucleotides align to TRBD2. Unmatched junction bases numbered 16, after V lost 5 bases and J lost 7 bases. The germline V gene encodes CDR1 SEHNR and CDR2 FQNEAQ (reference sequence). The CDR3 totals 16 residues. CDR3 DNA: TGTGCCAGCAGCCTTCGTGAAGCGGGAGCCCGTCAGGAGCAGTACTTC. It encodes CASSLREAGARQEQYF.

The chain recombines TRBV6-1 with TRBJ2-5; TRBD2 matches 12 bases. CDR3 length: 18 residues. After removal of 2 bases from V and 5 bases from J, the junction contained 12 bases not matched to a gene. CDR1 MNHNS and CDR2 SASEGT come from the germline V gene. Here the CDR3 DNA reads TGTGCCAGCAGTGAATATCCGGGACTAGCGGGCGGGCGGGAGACCCAGTACTTC. Its protein product is CASSEYPGLAGGRETQYF.

The table lists this clone with a count of one. The J gene is TRBJ1-2, the V gene TRBV23-1; a possible D gene is TRBD1 (5 bases). TRBV23-1 qualifies as an ORF whose function is uncertain. V shed 4 bases and J shed 4 bases, with 22 bases lying between them. The length of the CDR3 is 17 residues. The DNA for the CDR3 is TGCGCCAGCAGTCCCTGGGGCAGGGTGGGGTATGGCTATGGCTACACCTTC. This codes for CASSPWGRVGYGYGYTF.

In this sample, this clone turned up a few times. This chain joins TRBV7-9 and TRBJ1-5, with D perhaps TRBD1 (5 bases). There are 13 residues in the CDR3. CDR1 and CDR2 from the germline V gene are SEHNR and FQNEAQ (reference sequence). Trimming left V 3 bases short and J 7 bases short, with 10 bases between. CDR3 loop: CASSLGVDQPQHF. The CDR3 bases are TGTGCCAGCAGCTTGGGGGTGGACCAGCCCCAGCATTTT.

The V call is TRBV13, the J call TRBJ2-7, with 10 bases fitting TRBD2. Trimming removed 6 bases from V and 2 bases from J; junction bases left unmatched: 4. The CDR3 extends over 14 amino acids. The germline gives CDR1 PRHDT, CDR2 FYEKMQ (reference sequence). CDR3 protein: CASRRAGGTYEQYF. Written as DNA, the CDR3 is TGTGCCAGCAGAAGAGCGGGAGGGACCTACGAGCAGTACTTC.

This clone was seen a handful of times. The V gene is TRBV7-6, the J gene TRBJ2-5; D remains ambiguous. This CDR3 contains 15 residues. Germline-derived CDR1 and CDR2 are SGHVS and FNYEAQ. V lost 5 bases and J 2 bases, leaving 15 bases between the germline ends. The DNA for the CDR3 is TGTGCCAGCAGCCCACTATCTATCCTGCAAGAGACCCAGTACTTC. The encoded protein is CASSPLSILQETQYF.

The V and J genes are TRBV19 and TRBJ2-1; the D is unclear. In germline, CDR1 is LNHDA, CDR2 SQIVND (reference sequence). The length of the CDR3 is 14 residues. V shed 3 bases and J shed 8 bases, with 14 bases lying between them. CDR3 coding DNA: TGTGCCAGTAGTATTCAAACCCTAGAAGATGAGCAGTTCTTC. The encoded protein is CASSIQTLEDEQFF. Looking up the rest from reference TRBV19 and TRBJ2-1 gives the full variable domain: DGGITQSPKYLFRKEGQNVTLSCEQNLNHDAMYWYRQDPGQGLRLIYYSQIVNDFQKGDIAEGYSVSREKKESFPLTVTSAQKNPTAFYLCASSIQTLEDEQFFGPGTRLTVL.

V and J are TRBV6-5 and TRBJ2-7, with 11 bases aligning to TRBD2. Trimming took 10 bases from V and 1 from J; bases not matched to a gene: 9. CDR3 size: 15 residues. Germline CDR1 and CDR2: MNHEY and SVGAGI. CDR3 in amino acids: CATWTGTSGSYEQYF. The CDR3 coding sequence is TGTGCCACCTGGACGGGGACTAGCGGTTCCTACGAGCAGTACTTC.

V is TRBV19 and J is TRBJ2-5; 10 bases align to TRBD1. This CDR3 region has 15 residues. Germline assignment: CDR1 LNHDA and CDR2 SQIVND (reference sequence). The V and J ends lost 7 bases and 3 bases, in that order; junction bases with no gene match: 8. In nucleotides, the CDR3 is TGTGCCAGTAAACGACGGGACAGGGGTGAAGAGACCCAGTACTTC. Its protein product is CASKRRDRGEETQYF.

This clone came up a few times. The J gene is TRBJ1-1, the V gene TRBV20-1; no reliable D call. Per germline, CDR1 DFQATT and CDR2 SNEGSKA (reference sequence). This CDR3 has 11 residues. V was trimmed by 3 bases and J by 10 bases, leaving 12 bases between them. The CDR3 here is CSARDREAAFF. DNA for the CDR3: TGCAGTGCTAGGGACCGTGAAGCAGCTTTCTTT.